This TCR beta chain appears in the sequencing data of a study of OX40 agonist ivuxolimab in advanced cancers. As for the study in general: Averaging roughly 60 years in age, with a range of roughly 23 to 80, the cohort was about 83% male.

Profiled with immunoSEQ multiplex PCR; TCRdb holds only in-frame clones, not every one. The sample has more than 75,000 clones, around 91% seen once. This clonotype originated in an adult with an advanced solid tumor such as melanoma, head and neck, liver or kidney cancer. This material consisted of CD4+ or CD8+ T cells sorted from blood, taken in a trial of the OX40 agonist ivuxolimab.

The CDR3 region has the DNA TGCGCCAGCAGCCAAGAGGGTTCGGGGGGCGCGAGTAATTCACCCCTCCACTTT. This encodes CASSQEGSGGASNSPLHF. The V and J genes are TRBV4-1 and TRBJ1-6; a weak D match, TRBD1 (6 bases). The CDR3 consists of 18 residues. The V and J ends lost 0 bases and 6 bases respectively, with 18 bases between them. Germline V gene lookup returns CDR1 MGHRA and CDR2 YSYEKL.